Listed below are T cell receptor beta chains from one sample, sequenced in a study of CXCR3-negative and CXCR3-positive naive CD8 T cells. No DNA is given; TCRdb re-called the 5' RACE reads and lists each CDR3 protein once. The sample includes around 48,000 distinct CDR3 sequences. The specimen was memory CD8+ T cells from blood. These receptors originate from a human donor in good health. Some clones in this sample may be carry-over from other donors' samples. Each CDR3 is given with its conserved first and last residue.

J gene	V gene	CDR3 length	CDR3 protein
TRBJ2-7	TRBV9	14	CASSVGDRPNEQYF
TRBJ2-1	TRBV10-2	15	CASSDDRDPLNEQFF
TRBJ1-5	TRBV20-1	16	CSASRPMGGRSQPQHF
TRBJ1-2	TRBV15	13	CATSSTGGYGYTF
TRBJ2-7	TRBV2	15	CASSPVGAGTYEQYF
TRBJ2-5	TRBV7-3	13	CASSSPGLETQYF
TRBJ1-1	TRBV7-6	12	CASMGMNTEAFF
TRBJ2-3	TRBV29-1	14	CSPRLAGGPDTQYF
TRBJ2-7	TRBV4-2	17	CASSQVYDRESSYEQYF
TRBJ2-7	TRBV3-1	14	CASSQEVRDYEQYF
TRBJ1-4	TRBV11-2	14	CASSLDAGDEKLFF
TRBJ2-1	TRBV4-2	13	CASTDSSCNEQFF
TRBJ2-3	TRBV28	11	CASSLGDTQYF
TRBJ2-3	TRBV5-1	16	CASSTLGLFSTDTQYF
TRBJ2-7	TRBV28	12	CASSWTGNEQYF
TRBJ2-3	TRBV15	14	CATRLAGRTDTQYF